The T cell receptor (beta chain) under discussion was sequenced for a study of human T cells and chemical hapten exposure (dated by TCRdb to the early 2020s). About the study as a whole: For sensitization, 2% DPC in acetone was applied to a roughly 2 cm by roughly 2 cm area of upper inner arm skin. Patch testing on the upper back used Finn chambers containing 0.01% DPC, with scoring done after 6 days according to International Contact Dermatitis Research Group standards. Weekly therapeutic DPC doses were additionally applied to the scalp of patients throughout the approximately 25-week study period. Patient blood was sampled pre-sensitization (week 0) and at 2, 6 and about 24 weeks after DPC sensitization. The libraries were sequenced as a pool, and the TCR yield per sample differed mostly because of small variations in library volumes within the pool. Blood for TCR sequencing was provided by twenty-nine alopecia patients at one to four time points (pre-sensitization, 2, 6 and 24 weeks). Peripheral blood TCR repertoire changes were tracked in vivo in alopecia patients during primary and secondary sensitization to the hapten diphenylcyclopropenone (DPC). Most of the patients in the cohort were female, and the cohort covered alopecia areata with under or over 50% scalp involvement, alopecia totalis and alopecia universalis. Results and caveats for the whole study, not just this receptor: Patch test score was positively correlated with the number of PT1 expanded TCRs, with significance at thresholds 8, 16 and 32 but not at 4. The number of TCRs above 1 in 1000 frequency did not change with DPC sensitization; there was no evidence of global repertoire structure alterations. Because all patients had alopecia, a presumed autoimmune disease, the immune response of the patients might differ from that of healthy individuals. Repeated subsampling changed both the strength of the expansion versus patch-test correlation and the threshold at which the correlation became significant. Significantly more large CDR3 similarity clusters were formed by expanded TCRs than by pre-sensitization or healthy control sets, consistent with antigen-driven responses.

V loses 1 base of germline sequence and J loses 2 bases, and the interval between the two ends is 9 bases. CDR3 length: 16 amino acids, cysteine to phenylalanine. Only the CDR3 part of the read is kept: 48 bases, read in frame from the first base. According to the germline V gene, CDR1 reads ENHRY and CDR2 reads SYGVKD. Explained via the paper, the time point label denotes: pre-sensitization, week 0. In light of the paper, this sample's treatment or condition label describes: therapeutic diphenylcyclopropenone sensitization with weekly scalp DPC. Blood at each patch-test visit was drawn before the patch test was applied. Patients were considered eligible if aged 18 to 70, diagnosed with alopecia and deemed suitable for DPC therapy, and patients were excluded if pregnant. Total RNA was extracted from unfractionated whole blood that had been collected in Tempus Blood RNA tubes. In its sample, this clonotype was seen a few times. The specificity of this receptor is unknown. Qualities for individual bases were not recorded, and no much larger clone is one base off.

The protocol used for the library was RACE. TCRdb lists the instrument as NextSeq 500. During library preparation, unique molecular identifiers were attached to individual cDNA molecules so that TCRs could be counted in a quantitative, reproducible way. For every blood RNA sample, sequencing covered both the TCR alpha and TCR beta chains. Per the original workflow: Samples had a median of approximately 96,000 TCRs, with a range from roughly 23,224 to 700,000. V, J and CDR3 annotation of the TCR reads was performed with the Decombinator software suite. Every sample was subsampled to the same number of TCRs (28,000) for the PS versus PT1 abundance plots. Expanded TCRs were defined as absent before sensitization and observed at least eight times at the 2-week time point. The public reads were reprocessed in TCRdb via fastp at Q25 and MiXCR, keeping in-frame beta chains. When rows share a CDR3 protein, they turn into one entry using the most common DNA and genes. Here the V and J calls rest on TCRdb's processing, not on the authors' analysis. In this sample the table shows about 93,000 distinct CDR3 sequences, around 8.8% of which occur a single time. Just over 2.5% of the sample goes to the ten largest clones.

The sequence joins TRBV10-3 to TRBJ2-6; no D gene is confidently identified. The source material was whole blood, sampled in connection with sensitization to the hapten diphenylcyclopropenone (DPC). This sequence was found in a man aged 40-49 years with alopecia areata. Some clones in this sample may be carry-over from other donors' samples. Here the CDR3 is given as CAISEFVGAGANVLTF. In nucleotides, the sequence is TGTGCCATCAGTGAGTTCGTCGGCGCTGGGGCCAACGTCCTGACTTTC.